This T cell receptor beta chain was recovered during a study of shared clonotypes between healthy human individuals. The method was immunoSEQ multiplex PCR; TCRdb's version includes in-frame clones alone and lacks a portion of them. This table holds 950,000 to 1,100,000 clones, about 80% found once. This clone appeared a few times. Germline V CDR1 and CDR2: SGHDT, YYEEEE. Trimming shortened V by 7 bases and J by 4 bases, and 11 bases separated the two germline ends. The length of the CDR3 is 12 residues. The sample was memory CD4+ T cells sorted from blood. This sample's subset: CD45RA-negative fraction. V and J are TRBV5-6 and TRBJ1-1, with D possibly TRBD1 on 5 matching bases. The source is a man aged 18 to 30 in good health. The CDR3 DNA reads TGTGCCAGCTTAGGGGCGAGCACTGAAGCTTTCTTT. Its translation is CASLGASTEAFF. Using reference TRBV5-6 and TRBJ1-1 for the parts outside the CDR3, the full variable domain is DAGVTQSPTHLIKTRGQQVTLRCSPKSGHDTVSWYQQALGQGPQFIFQYYEEEERQRGNFPDRFSGHQFPNYSSELNVNALLLGDSALYLCASLGASTEAFFGQGTRLTVV.